The 9 T cell receptor beta chains reported below all come from one sample, sequenced in a study of CD8+CD57+ T cells in acquired aplastic anemia. Both TCR beta VDJ combination and CDR3 sequence profiling were carried out. Genomic DNA was the template for this profiling. Using its own MiXCR run on the reads, TCRdb lists one record per CDR3 protein. Of about half a million distinct CDR3 sequences listed, about a third are singletons. By flow cytometry, patients selected for sequencing had shown an expansion of CD8+CD57+ cells. Sequenced input: sorted CD4+, CD8+, or CD8+CD57+ T cells (not recorded which) from PBMCs. The receptors were sampled from a human donor with aplastic anemia.

In its sample, this clonotype was seen many times. The chain has TRBV9 and TRBJ1-5; a possible D gene is TRBD1 (6 bases). CDR3 length equals 16 residues. With 4 bases removed from V and 6 bases from J, the gap between germline ends came to 20 bases. Germline V gene lookup returns CDR1 SGDLS and CDR2 YYNGEE. The CDR3 bases are TGTGCCAGCAGCAGAGGTGGGGGCGGAGAGATTCAGCCCCAGCATTTT. It encodes CASSRGGGGEIQPQHF.

As for this clonotype: At one of its ends the junction is not consistent with the germline gene, which may arise from a read error. The V call is TRBV28, the J call TRBJ1-3; D gene ambiguous. The V gene's germline CDR1 is MDHEN and CDR2 SYDVKM. The CDR3 contains 15 residues. DNA of the CDR3: TGTGCTAGCAGTCCGGCCCCGGGTAGTGGAAACACCATATATTTT. This gives the protein CASSPAPGSGNTIYF.

The genes are TRBV10-3 and TRBJ1-2; 10 bases line up with TRBD1. J lost 11 bases, V lost 10 bases, and 13 bases had no gene match. Germline-derived CDR1 and CDR2 are ENHRY and SYGVKD. The CDR3 has 13 residues. The CDR3 region has the DNA TGTGCCAGCAGCCGACAGGGGGCCCAGCGGTACACCTTC. This encodes CASSRQGAQRYTF.

This clonotype was observed a few times. J is TRBJ2-1 and V is TRBV6-2 or TRBV6-3; 7 nucleotides agree with TRBD1. V was clipped by 2 bases and J by 2 bases; unmatched bases: 9. Germline-derived CDR1 and CDR2 are MNHEY and SVGEGT. The CDR3 loop spans 17 amino acids. The CDR3 is CASSYTVPGQTYNEQFF. The CDR3 DNA follows: TGTGCCAGCAGTTACACAGTTCCGGGACAGACCTACAATGAGCAGTTCTTC.

This clonotype was counted only a few times. The genes are TRBV7-9 and TRBJ1-1, with a weak D call TRBD1 (5 bases). The CDR3 is 16 amino acids. Germline CDR1 is SEHNR and CDR2 is FQNEAQ (reference sequence). Trimming stripped 7 bases from V and 1 base from J, with 19 bases between. The CDR3 loop is CASTLWEGMGNTEAFF. For the CDR3, the DNA is TGTGCCAGCACCCTTTGGGAGGGGATGGGGAACACTGAAGCTTTCTTT.

This chain connects TRBV20-1 to TRBJ2-1; 11 bases map to TRBD2. The CDR3 is 15 residues long. The germline V gene has CDR1 DFQATT and CDR2 SNEGSKA (reference sequence). Germline trimming cut 5 bases from V and 7 bases from J; bases unmatched to any gene: 10. The CDR3 protein is CSAGLAGGRGNEQFF. The CDR3 DNA follows: TGCAGTGCTGGTTTAGCGGGAGGGCGGGGTAATGAGCAGTTCTTC.

This chain uses TRBV19 with TRBJ1-5; a weak D match, TRBD1 (6 bases). The germline CDR1 and CDR2 sequences are LNHDA and SQIVND (reference sequence). This CDR3 region has 14 residues. Trimming shortened V by 5 bases and J by 8 bases, and 16 bases separated the two germline ends. CDR3 sequence reads: CASSLPGGGEPQHF. CDR3 nucleotide sequence: TGTGCCAGTAGTCTCCCCGGGGGCGGAGAGCCCCAGCATTTT.

Details on this clonotype: An end of the junction differs from the germline gene, which may be a read error. The rearrangement joins TRBV10-1 to TRBJ2-7; D call uncertain. CDR1 WNHNN and CDR2 SYGVQD come from the germline V gene (reference sequence). This CDR3 contains 13 residues. CDR3 coding DNA: TGTGCCAGCAGTGACCTGGTTTCCTACGAGCAGTACTTC. Translated: CASSDLVSYEQYF.

The chain links TRBV20-1 to TRBJ2-1; D remains ambiguous. Germline CDR1 and CDR2: DFQATT and SNEGSKA (reference sequence). V was trimmed by 2 bases and J by 5 bases, leaving 7 bases between them. CDR3 length: 12 residues. The CDR3 coding sequence is TGCAGTGCTAGAAGGGCCAACAATGAGCAGTTCTTC. Its translation: CSARRANNEQFF.